This T cell receptor (beta chain) comes out of a study of OX40 agonist ivuxolimab in advanced cancers. Study-level results: CD8+ T cells (on average) carried more expanded clones than CD4+ T cells.

Per the germline V gene, CDR1 is MDHEN and CDR2 is SYDVKM. V shed 3 bases, J shed 9 bases, and the junction held 4 bases outside the gene matches. There are 14 residues in the CDR3. Patients were excluded for autoimmune disease history or systemic immunosuppression. The timepoints at which blood was sampled were baseline, cycle 4 day 1, and cycle 7 day 1. The method was immunoSEQ multiplex PCR; TCRdb's version includes in-frame clones alone and lacks a portion of them. The table lists 100,000 or so clones, over 75% of them singletons. As concerns this clone: Its antigen is as yet unknown.

The starting material was CD4+ or CD8+ T cells sorted from blood, obtained in a trial of the OX40 agonist ivuxolimab. The receptor comes from an adult with an advanced solid tumor such as melanoma, head and neck, liver or kidney cancer. The chain is built from TRBV28 and TRBJ2-3; 12 nucleotides match TRBD2. The CDR3 sequence is CASSFGLAGPTQYF. For the CDR3, the DNA is TGTGCCAGCAGTTTCGGACTAGCGGGACCGACGCAGTATTTT.